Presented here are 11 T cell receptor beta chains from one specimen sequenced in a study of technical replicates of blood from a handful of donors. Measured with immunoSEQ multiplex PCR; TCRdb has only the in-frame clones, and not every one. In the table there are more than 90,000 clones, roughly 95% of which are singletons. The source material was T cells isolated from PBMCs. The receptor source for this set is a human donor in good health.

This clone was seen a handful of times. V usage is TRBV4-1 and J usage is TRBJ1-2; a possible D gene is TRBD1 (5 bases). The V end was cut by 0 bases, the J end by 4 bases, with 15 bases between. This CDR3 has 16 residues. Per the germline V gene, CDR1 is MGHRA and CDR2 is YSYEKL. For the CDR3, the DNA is TGCGCCAGCAGCCAAGATCTAGACAGTTGGGGCTATGGCTACACCTTC. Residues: CASSQDLDSWGYGYTF.

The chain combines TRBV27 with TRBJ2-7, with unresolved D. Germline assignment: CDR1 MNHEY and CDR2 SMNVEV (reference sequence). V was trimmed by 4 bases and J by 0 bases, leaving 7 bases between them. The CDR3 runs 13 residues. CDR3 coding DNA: TGTGCCAGCAGTTCTCTGAGCTCCTACGAGCAGTACTTC. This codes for CASSSLSSYEQYF.

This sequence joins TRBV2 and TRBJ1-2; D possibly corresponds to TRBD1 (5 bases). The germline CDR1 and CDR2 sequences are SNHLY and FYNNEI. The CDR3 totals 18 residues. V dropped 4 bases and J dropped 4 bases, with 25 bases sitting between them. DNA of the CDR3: TGTGCCAGCAGTGCTCAGAACGCCAGGTCAGGGTTTTTCTATGGCTACACCTTC. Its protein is CASSAQNARSGFFYGYTF.

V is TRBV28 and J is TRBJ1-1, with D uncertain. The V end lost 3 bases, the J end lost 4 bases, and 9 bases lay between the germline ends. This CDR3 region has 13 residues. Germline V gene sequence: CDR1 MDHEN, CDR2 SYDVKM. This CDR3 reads CASSLRRVTEAFF. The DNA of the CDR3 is TGTGCCAGCAGTTTGCGGCGAGTCACTGAAGCTTTCTTT.

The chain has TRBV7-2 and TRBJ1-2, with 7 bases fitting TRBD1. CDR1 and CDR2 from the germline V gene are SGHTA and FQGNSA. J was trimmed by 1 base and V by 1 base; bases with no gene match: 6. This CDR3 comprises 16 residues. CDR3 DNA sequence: TGTGCCAGCAGCTTAGTTGGGACAGCAAATAACTATGGCTACACCTTC. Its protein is CASSLVGTANNYGYTF.

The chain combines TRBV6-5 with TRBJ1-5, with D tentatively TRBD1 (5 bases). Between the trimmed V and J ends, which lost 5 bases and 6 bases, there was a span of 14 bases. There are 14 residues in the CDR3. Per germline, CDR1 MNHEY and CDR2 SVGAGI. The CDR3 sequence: CASSNNRFFQPQHF. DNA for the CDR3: TGTGCCAGCAGTAATAACAGGTTCTTTCAGCCCCAGCATTTT.

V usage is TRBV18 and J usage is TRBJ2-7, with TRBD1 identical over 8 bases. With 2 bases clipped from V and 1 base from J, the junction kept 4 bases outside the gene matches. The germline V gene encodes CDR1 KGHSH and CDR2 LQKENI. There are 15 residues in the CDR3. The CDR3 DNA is TGTGCCAGCTCACCAGGACAGGGTTTATCCTACGAGCAGTACTTC. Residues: CASSPGQGLSYEQYF.

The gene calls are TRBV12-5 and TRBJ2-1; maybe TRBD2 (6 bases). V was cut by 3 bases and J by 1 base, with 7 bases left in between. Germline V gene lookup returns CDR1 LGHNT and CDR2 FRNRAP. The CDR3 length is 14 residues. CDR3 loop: CASGFGSSYNEQFF. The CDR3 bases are TGTGCTAGTGGTTTCGGGAGTTCCTACAATGAGCAGTTCTTC.

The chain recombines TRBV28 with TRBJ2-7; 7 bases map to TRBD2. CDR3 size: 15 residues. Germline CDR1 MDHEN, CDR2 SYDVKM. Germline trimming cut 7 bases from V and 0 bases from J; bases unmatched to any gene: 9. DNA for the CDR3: TGTGCCAGCACCGCGGCGGGCGGGAGCTCCTACGAGCAGTACTTC. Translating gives CASTAAGGSSYEQYF.

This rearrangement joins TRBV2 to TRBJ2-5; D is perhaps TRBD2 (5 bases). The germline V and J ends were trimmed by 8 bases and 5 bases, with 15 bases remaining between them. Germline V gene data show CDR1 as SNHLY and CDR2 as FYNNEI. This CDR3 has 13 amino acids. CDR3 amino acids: CASESGPRETQYF. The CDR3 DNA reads TGTGCCAGCGAGAGCGGTCCTAGGGAGACCCAGTACTTC. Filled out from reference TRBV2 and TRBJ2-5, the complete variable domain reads EPEVTQTPSHQVTQMGQEVILRCVPISNHLYFYWYRQILGQKVEFLVSFYNNEISEKSEIFDDQFSVERPDGSNFTLKIRSTKLEDSAMYFCASESGPRETQYFGPGTRLLVL.

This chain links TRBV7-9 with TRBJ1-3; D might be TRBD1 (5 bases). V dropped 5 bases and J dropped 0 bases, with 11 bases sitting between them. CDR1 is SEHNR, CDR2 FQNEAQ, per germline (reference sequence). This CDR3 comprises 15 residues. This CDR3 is CASSLSGVSGNTIYF. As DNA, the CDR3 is TGTGCCAGCAGCCTATCGGGGGTCTCTGGAAACACCATATATTTT.